This T cell receptor (beta chain) was recorded in a study of blood T cell repertoires in COVID-19 (dated by TCRdb to 2019 to 2021). About the study as a whole: Samples covering the acute and convalescent phases of COVID-19 were provided by collaborators in the United States, Italy and Spain. The prospective study material was composed of cDNA or gDNA derived from T cells, B-cell-depleted T cells, or PBMCs. Subjects who had been exposed to COVID-19, were actively infected with it, or had recovered from it provided the deeply sampled blood TCRbeta repertoires that made up the dataset. The repertoires were made available in a free public database intended to serve as a resource for research on the immune response to SARS-CoV-2. Samples came from the ongoing ImmuneRACE study (first 160 participants) plus 1,254 subjects from 6 global collaborators. Sample metadata almost always included a de-identified subject ID, COVID-19 status, age in years and sex. Where available, HLA class I and class II types were obtained from metadata supplied by the sample provider rather than from assay-based typing. The paper as a whole reports these results and caveats: The amount of clinical and demographic metadata varied by source and participant and was provided uncurated.

Collaborating institutions collected whole blood in K2EDTA tubes following their own protocols. For TCRbeta analysis, collaborator samples were shipped as frozen whole blood, as isolated PBMCs, or as DNA extracted from either sample type. With regard to this clone: The specificity of this receptor is unknown. No quality values exist for individual bases; no much larger clone is one base distant.

TCRbeta CDR3 regions were amplified from genomic DNA by means of the immunoSEQ Assay, a bias-controlled multiplex PCR. Turning to the authors' computational methods: Within the assay, amplification of reference gene primers was used to estimate how many nucleated cells each sample contained. To quantify the absolute abundance of each unique TCRbeta CDR3 rearrangement, sequence reads were collapsed and filtered. Productive Simpson clonality was computed per sample as the square root of Simpson's diversity index over productive rearrangements. TCRdb re-hosts the immuneACCESS table, in-frame sequences only. Its copies lack some clones; in the studies checked, an unresolved V gene accounts for under half of them, and the cause for the rest is not known. The DNA was the basis for D and trimming; V, J and clone size are from that table. Here the sample has some 200,000 clones; around 84% occur a single time. The biggest ten clones account for 13% of the sample.

V drops 1 base and J drops 3 bases, leaving 11 bases in between. Reading the germline V gene (reference sequence) gives CDR1 SGHNT and CDR2 YYREEE. The CDR3 measures 14 amino acids from cysteine to phenylalanine. Only CDR3 DNA is held: 42 bases, read in frame from base 1. The rearranged segments are TRBV5-4 and TRBJ2-7, and the D gene may be TRBD1, 6 bases matching. The TCR sequence derives from a human donor in a cohort sampled during active COVID-19. Sequencing input: peripheral blood. The DNA is as follows: TGTGCCAGCAGCTTGACAGGGACGTACTACGAGCAGTACTTC. Protein translation: CASSLTGTYYEQYF.